This TCR beta chain was documented in a study of blood T cell repertoires in COVID-19. Measured with immunoSEQ multiplex PCR; TCRdb has only the in-frame clones, and not every one. Of more than 100,000 clones in the sample, over 75% were seen once. After removal of 0 bases from V and 4 bases from J, the junction contained 5 bases not matched to a gene. Germline CDR1 LGHNA, CDR2 YSLEER. The CDR3 runs to 16 residues. Sequenced sample: peripheral blood. The V call is TRBV4-3, the J call TRBJ1-5; 8 nucleotides match TRBD1. The sequence was obtained from a man aged 55 to 70 with active or convalescent COVID-19. The CDR3 DNA follows: TGCGCCAGCAGCCAAGAGGTGGGACAGGTAAATCAGCCCCAGCATTTT. Protein sequence: CASSQEVGQVNQPQHF.